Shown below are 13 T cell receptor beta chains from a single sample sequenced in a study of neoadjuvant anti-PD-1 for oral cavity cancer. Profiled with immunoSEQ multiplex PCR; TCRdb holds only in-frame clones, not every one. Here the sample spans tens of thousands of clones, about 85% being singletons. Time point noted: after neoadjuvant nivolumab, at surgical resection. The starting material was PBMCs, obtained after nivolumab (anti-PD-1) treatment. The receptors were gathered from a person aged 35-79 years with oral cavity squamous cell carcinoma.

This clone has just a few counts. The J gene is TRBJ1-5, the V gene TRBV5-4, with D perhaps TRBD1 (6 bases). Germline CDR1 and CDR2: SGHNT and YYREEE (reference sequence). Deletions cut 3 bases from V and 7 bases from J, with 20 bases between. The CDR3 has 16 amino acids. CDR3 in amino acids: CASSWWEQGEGQPQHF. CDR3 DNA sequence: TGTGCCAGCAGCTGGTGGGAACAGGGCGAGGGACAGCCCCAGCATTTT. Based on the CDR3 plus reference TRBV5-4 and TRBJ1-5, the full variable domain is ETGVTQSPTHLIKTRGQQVTLRCSSQSGHNTVSWYQQALGQGPQFIFQYYREEENGRGNFPPRFSGLQFPNYSSELNVNALELDDSALYLCASSWWEQGEGQPQHFGDGTRLSIL.

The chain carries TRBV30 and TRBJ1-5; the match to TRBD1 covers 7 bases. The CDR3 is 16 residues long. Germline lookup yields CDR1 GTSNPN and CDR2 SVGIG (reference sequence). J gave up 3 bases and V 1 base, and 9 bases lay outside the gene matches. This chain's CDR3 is CAWSGTGGPINQPQHF. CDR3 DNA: TGTGCCTGGAGTGGGACAGGTGGGCCAATCAATCAGCCCCAGCATTTT.

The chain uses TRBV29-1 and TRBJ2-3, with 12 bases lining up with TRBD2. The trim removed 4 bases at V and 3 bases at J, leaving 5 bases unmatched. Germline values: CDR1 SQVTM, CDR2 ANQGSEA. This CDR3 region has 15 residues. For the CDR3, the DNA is TGCAGCGTTGGTAGAGGACTAGCGGGGACAGATACGCAGTATTTT. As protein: CSVGRGLAGTDTQYF.

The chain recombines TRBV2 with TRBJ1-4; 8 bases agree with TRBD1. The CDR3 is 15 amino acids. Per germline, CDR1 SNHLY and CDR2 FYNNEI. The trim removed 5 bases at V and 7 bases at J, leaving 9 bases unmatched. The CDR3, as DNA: TGTGCCAGCAGTTCCCAGGGGGCGGGGAGTGAAAAACTGTTTTTT. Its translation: CASSSQGAGSEKLFF.

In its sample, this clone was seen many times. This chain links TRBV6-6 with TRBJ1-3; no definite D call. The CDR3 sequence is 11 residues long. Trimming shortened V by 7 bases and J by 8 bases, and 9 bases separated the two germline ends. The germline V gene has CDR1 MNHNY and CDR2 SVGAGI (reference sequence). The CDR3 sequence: CASKTGDTIYF. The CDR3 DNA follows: TGTGCCAGCAAAACCGGGGACACCATATATTTT.

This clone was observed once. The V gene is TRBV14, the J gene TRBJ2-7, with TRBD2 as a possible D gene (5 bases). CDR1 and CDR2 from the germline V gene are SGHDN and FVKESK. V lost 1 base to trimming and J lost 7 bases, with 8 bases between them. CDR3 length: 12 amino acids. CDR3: CASSQARGEQYF. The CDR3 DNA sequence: TGTGCCAGCAGCCAAGCCCGCGGGGAGCAGTACTTC.

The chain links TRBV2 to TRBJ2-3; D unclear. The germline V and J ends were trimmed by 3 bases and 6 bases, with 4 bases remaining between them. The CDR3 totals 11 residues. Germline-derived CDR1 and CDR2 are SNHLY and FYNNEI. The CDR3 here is CASSEYDTQYF. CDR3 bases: TGTGCCAGCAGTGAGTATGATACGCAGTATTTT. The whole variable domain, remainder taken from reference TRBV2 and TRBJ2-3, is EPEVTQTPSHQVTQMGQEVILRCVPISNHLYFYWYRQILGQKVEFLVSFYNNEISEKSEIFDDQFSVERPDGSNFTLKIRSTKLEDSAMYFCASSEYDTQYFGPGTRLTVL.

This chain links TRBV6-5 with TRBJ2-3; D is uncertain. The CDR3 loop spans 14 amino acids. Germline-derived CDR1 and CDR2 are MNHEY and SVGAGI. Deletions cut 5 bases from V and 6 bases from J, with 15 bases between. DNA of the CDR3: TGTGCCAGCAGTCCTTTTGGTGTCGCCGATACGCAGTATTTT. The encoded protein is CASSPFGVADTQYF.

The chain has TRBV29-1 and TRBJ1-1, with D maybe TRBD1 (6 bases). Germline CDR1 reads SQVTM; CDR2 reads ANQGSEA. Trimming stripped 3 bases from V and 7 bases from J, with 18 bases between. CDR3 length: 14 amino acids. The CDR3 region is CSVDFAGHPFEAFF. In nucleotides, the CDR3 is TGCAGCGTTGATTTCGCGGGACATCCATTTGAAGCTTTCTTT.

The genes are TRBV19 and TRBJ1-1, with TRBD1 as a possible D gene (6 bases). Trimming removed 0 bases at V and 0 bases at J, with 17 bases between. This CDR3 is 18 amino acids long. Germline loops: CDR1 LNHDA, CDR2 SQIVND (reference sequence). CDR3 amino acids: CASSIEWGRGDMNTEAFF. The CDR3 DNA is TGTGCCAGTAGTATAGAATGGGGCCGAGGGGACATGAACACTGAAGCTTTCTTT.

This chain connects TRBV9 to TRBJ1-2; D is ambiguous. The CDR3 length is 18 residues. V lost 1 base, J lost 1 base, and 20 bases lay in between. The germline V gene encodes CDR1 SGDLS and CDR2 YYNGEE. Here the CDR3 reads CASSVLPEHRTLNYGYTF. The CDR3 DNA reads TGTGCCAGCAGCGTATTACCAGAGCACCGGACTCTTAACTATGGCTACACCTTC. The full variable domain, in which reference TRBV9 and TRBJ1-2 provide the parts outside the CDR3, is DSGVTQTPKHLITATGQRVTLRCSPRSGDLSVYWYQQSLDQGLQFLIQYYNGEERAKGNILERFSAQQFPDLHSELNLSSLELGDSALYFCASSVLPEHRTLNYGYTFGSGTRLTVV.

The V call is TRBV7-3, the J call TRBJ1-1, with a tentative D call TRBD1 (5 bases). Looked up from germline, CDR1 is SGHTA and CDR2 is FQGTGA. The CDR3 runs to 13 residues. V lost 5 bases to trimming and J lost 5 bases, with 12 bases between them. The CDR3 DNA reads TGTGCCAGCAGCCTCCAGGGAGGGACTGAAGCTTTCTTT. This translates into CASSLQGGTEAFF.

The CDR3, as DNA: TGTGCCAGCAGAGACCAGGTCTGGGGGCTCACTGAAGCTTTCTTT. Translated, it gives CASRDQVWGLTEAFF. This rearrangement joins TRBV2 to TRBJ1-1, with a weak D call TRBD1 (6 bases). The germline V gene has CDR1 SNHLY and CDR2 FYNNEI. The CDR3 runs 15 residues. Trimming pared 6 bases from V and 4 bases from J, leaving 18 bases between. Full variable domain (remainder filled in from reference TRBV2 and TRBJ1-1): EPEVTQTPSHQVTQMGQEVILRCVPISNHLYFYWYRQILGQKVEFLVSFYNNEISEKSEIFDDQFSVERPDGSNFTLKIRSTKLEDSAMYFCASRDQVWGLTEAFFGQGTRLTVV.